One and the same sample provided the 10 T cell receptor beta chains below, sequenced in a study of beta chain features in type 1 diabetes. Sequenced material consisted of expressed TCRB transcripts (all of the isolated RNA was reverse transcribed). Clones were read by immunoSEQ multiplex PCR, and TCRdb kept only the in-frame ones, dropping some. The sample lists under 450,000 clones, about 15% seen once, with roughly 0.04% in the top ten. Sequencing was done on a sample of naive CD4+ T cells from blood. The receptors shown here come from a man aged 25 to 45 in good health.

The chain carries TRBV20-1 and TRBJ1-2; D might be TRBD1 (6 bases). The length of the CDR3 is 10 residues. Germline V lookup: CDR1 DFQATT, CDR2 SNEGSKA (reference sequence). Trimming cost V 4 bases and J 12 bases, with 12 bases left between them. This chain's CDR3 is CSATFRGHTF. CDR3 coding DNA: TGCAGTGCTACCTTCAGGGGTCACACCTTC.

This sequence joins TRBV5-1 and TRBJ2-1, with TRBD2 matching over 9 bases. This CDR3 has 14 residues. The V and J ends lost 2 bases and 6 bases, in that order; junction bases with no gene match: 3. The germline gives CDR1 SGHRS, CDR2 YFSETQ. The DNA for the CDR3 is TGCGCCAGCAGCTTCCTAGCGGGGATCAATGAGCAGTTCTTC. Residues: CASSFLAGINEQFF.

This clone was counted between two and nine times. The V gene is TRBV7-2, the J gene TRBJ2-7, with 7 bases aligning to TRBD1. V lost 3 bases, J lost 5 bases, and 7 bases stayed unmatched. The CDR3 runs to 14 residues. Per the germline V gene, CDR1 is SGHTA and CDR2 is FQGNSA. CDR3 protein: CASSFDRAGNEQYV. CDR3 sequence (DNA): TGTGCCAGCAGCTTCGACAGGGCCGGCAACGAGCAGTACGTC.

The chain has TRBV10-3 and TRBJ2-4; 7 bases align to TRBD2. Germline values: CDR1 ENHRY, CDR2 SYGVKD. There are 13 residues in the CDR3. V lost 7 bases to trimming and J lost 12 bases; unmatched junction nucleotides: 12. CDR3: CAINKRGGTTQYF. The DNA for the CDR3 is TGTGCCATCAACAAAAGGGGAGGGACTACTCAGTACTTC.

The rearrangement uses TRBV9 and TRBJ2-1, with a weak D call TRBD2 (5 bases). V lost 10 bases and J 10 bases, leaving 15 bases between the germline ends. Germline values: CDR1 SGDLS, CDR2 YYNGEE. The CDR3 consists of 11 residues. The chain's CDR3 is CAGPGCKEQFF. DNA of the CDR3: TGTGCCGGTCCGGGATGTAAGGAGCAGTTCTTC. Full variable domain (remainder filled in from reference TRBV9 and TRBJ2-1): DSGVTQTPKHLITATGQRVTLRCSPRSGDLSVYWYQQSLDQGLQFLIQYYNGEERAKGNILERFSAQQFPDLHSELNLSSLELGDSALYFCAGPGCKEQFFGPGTRLTVL.

The chain recombines TRBV7-2 with TRBJ1-1; 7 bases match TRBD1. V shed 7 bases, J shed 2 bases, and the junction held 10 bases outside the gene matches. Germline-derived CDR1 and CDR2 are SGHTA and FQGNSA. The CDR3 covers 15 residues. The CDR3 coding sequence is TGTGCCAGCAACCCAGAGGGGGCCATAAACACTGAAGCTTTCTTT. Protein sequence: CASNPEGAINTEAFF.

The rearrangement joins TRBV5-7 to TRBJ1-1; a weak D match, TRBD1 (6 bases). TRBV5-7 is noted as an ORF with a role that remains uncertain. V shed 2 bases and J shed 0 bases, with 17 bases lying between them. This CDR3 has 17 amino acids. The CDR3 here is CASSFRGTTRMNTEAFF. CDR3 bases: TGTGCCAGCAGCTTTAGAGGGACAACTAGGATGAACACTGAAGCTTTCTTT.

This clone was seen a few times. The chain recombines TRBV4-3 with TRBJ2-3; D might be TRBD2 (6 bases). V gave up 1 base and J gave up 4 bases, with 15 bases separating them. The length of the CDR3 is 16 residues. The germline gives CDR1 LGHNA, CDR2 YSLEER. The CDR3 nucleotides read TGCGCCAGCAGCCAAGGACTAGTCGCCCCCGCAGATACGCAGTATTTT. Amino acids: CASSQGLVAPADTQYF.

This clone has only a few counts. The chain employs TRBV9 and TRBJ2-5; 9 nucleotides align to TRBD2. Per the germline V gene, CDR1 is SGDLS and CDR2 is YYNGEE. Losses at the gene ends were 5 bases for V and 4 bases for J; bases not matched to a gene: 9. The CDR3 is 15 amino acids. CDR3 residues: CASSASSGGLETQYF. As DNA, the CDR3 is TGTGCCAGCAGTGCGAGTAGCGGGGGTTTAGAGACCCAGTACTTC.

The chain is built from TRBV29-1 and TRBJ2-3; no definite D call. Trimming left V 5 bases short and J 9 bases short, with 15 bases between. CDR1 and CDR2 from the germline V gene are SQVTM and ANQGSEA. CDR3 length: 12 residues. The DNA of the CDR3 is TGCAGCGTTTTCCCCCCACCAAGAACGCAGTATTTT. Translating it yields CSVFPPPRTQYF.